Each of the 3 T cell receptor beta chains below was sequenced from the same sample in a study of neurological immune-mediated disorders. The time point: longitudinal time-point 2. TCRdb reanalysed the 5' RACE reads using MiXCR and keeps one entry per CDR3 protein. The table includes over 75,000 distinct CDR3 sequences, about 5.6% detected once. The sequenced sample consisted of PBMCs. These receptor sequences come from an older woman with multiple sclerosis.

This clonotype was observed many times. The chain has TRBV7-6 and TRBJ2-7; D perhaps matches TRBD2 (5 bases). With 5 bases removed from V and 2 bases from J, the gap between germline ends came to 13 bases. This CDR3 contains 14 residues. The germline V gene encodes CDR1 SGHVS and CDR2 FNYEAQ. Here the CDR3 DNA reads TGTGCCAGCAGCGAAAGGGCGGGCCCCTACGAGCAGTACTTC. It specifies CASSERAGPYEQYF.

This clonotype was counted at least ten times. The rearrangement links TRBV4-1 to TRBJ2-3, with TRBD2 matching over 14 bases. The CDR3 has 18 amino acids. The germline gives CDR1 MGHRA, CDR2 YSYEKL. With 2 bases clipped from V and 1 base from J, the junction kept 5 bases outside the gene matches. Written as DNA, the CDR3 is TGCGCCAGCAGCCAATCGGGACTAGCGGGGGCCGGCACAGATACGCAGTATTTT. Protein sequence: CASSQSGLAGAGTDTQYF.

The CDR3 protein is CSATRVSGKSYEQYF. In DNA form, the CDR3 reads TGCAGTGCCACCCGTGTATCAGGGAAATCCTACGAGCAGTACTTC. This chain joins TRBV20-1 and TRBJ2-7; tentatively, D is TRBD1 (5 bases). The V and J ends lost 6 bases and 1 base respectively, with 19 bases between them. This CDR3 has 15 amino acids. CDR1 and CDR2 (germline): DFQATT, SNEGSKA (reference sequence).